This entry is about one T cell receptor beta chain. Its antigen specificity is not known. The input lacks base qualities; no much larger clone sits a single base away. Using the deep immunoSEQ assay, multiplex PCR amplified TCR CDR3 regions from genomic DNA. For each cell subset, the extracted genomic DNA was distributed evenly across all wells of several immunoSEQ 96-well plates, and each plate served as one replicate. For sorted subsets, around 200 ng genomic DNA, equal to 25,000 to 35,000 T cell genomes, was loaded into each replicate PCR. The purified libraries were quantified using a Qubit 3.0 fluorometer, sized with a Bioanalyzer 2100, and then quantified again using the KAPA Library Quantification kit. A separate single-read 150-cycle Illumina NextSeq 550 flow cell was used to sequence each immunoSEQ 96-well plate. The study's processing was this. Because the immunoSEQ output included only junctional sequences and no quality scores, the filtering could not be the same as the filtering used for full-length reads. Sequences were annotated with PyIR, a Python wrapper for IgBLAST v1.9, and V/J genes and CDR3 were assigned using IMGT germline references. Reads were filtered out if the reads had weak V/J assignments (E-value above 1e-6), no CDR3, stop codons, out-of-frame junctions, or ambiguous translated residues. A V3J clonotype was defined by an identical inferred V gene, J gene, and CDR3 amino acid sequence. Percentage overlap between repertoires was computed as shared unique clonotypes divided by the size of the smaller repertoire. Repertoire richness was assessed with RTK rarefaction, the Chao1 estimator, and Recon v2.1 estimates of unobserved clonotypes. OLGA was used to compute generation probabilities for all TCRbeta clonotypes that the gDNA method yielded from a few donors. TCRdb took over this immuneACCESS table, retaining in-frame rearrangements with V and J assigned. Such tables are incomplete; in checked studies, under half of the missing clones stem from an unresolved V gene, and the remainder is unexplained. V and J calls and clone size follow that table, whereas D and trimming were derived from the DNA. The sample yields hundreds of thousands of clones; about 80% were counted once. The ten largest clonotypes hold 1.5% to 2% of the sample.

From the germline V gene, CDR1 is LGHNA and CDR2 is YNFKEQ. Cut back by 1 base and 0 bases, the V and J ends lie 10 bases apart. The CDR3 sequence holds 16 residues, the cysteine and phenylalanine included. Left in the record is the CDR3 DNA by itself, 48 bases read in frame from the first base. The donors were healthy, HIV-negative adults with no recently reported acute infections or vaccinations. Only Caucasian adults living in Nashville, Tennessee, USA were represented among the donors. CD4+ T cells were enriched by magnetic negative selection, after which naive cells were positively selected on CD45RA and the negative fraction was taken as the memory subset. After blood collection by leukapheresis, PBMCs were isolated using Ficoll-Histopaque density gradient centrifugation and then cryopreserved in the vapor phase of liquid nitrogen. Analytical flow cytometry was used to check the purity and quantity of every magnetically sorted T cell population. From each sorted fraction, genomic DNA was isolated and quantified by UV absorbance on a Nanodrop 2000c.

This entry belongs to a study of shared clonotypes between healthy human individuals (dated by TCRdb to the early 2020s). The study in broad terms: The cohort included a few men and two women between 18 and 49 years of age. To increase sequencing depth and limit assay-specific biases, TCR repertoire library preparation and sequencing were carried out by different laboratories using diverse techniques. For each donor, CD4 naive and CD4 memory were each given three plates, CD8 naive was given two plates, and CD8 memory was given one plate. Per donor, leukapheresis produced somewhere between about 0.94 and 8.9 billion PBMCs. To estimate repertoire size and how much clonotype sharing occurs between individuals, the study deeply sequenced the blood TCR repertoires of five or six healthy adults. Summary of the overall study and its limitations: Incomplete sequencing was indicated by rarefaction of sorted-subset datasets, despite the large sequencing depth. Clonotypes shared by all four sorted-subset donors showed higher generation probabilities than non-shared clonotypes. Sampling was restricted to blood, and TCR repertoires in tissue are likely to differ from TCR repertoires in blood. Roughly 5.2% of naive CD4, approximately 3.7% of naive CD8, 2.3% of memory CD4, and around 0.4% of memory CD8 clonotypes were shared across several donors. Because the study included a small number of donors, the genetic and exposure-history diversity represented was limited. Naive subsets generally had larger estimated clonotype richness than memory subsets did. Based on pairwise subsampling, the degree of clonotype sharing among donors was expected to be affected by sequencing depth.

Sequenced input: memory CD4+ T cells sorted from blood. Sample cell subset or site, as interpreted from the label and publication: CD45RA-negative fraction. The receptor chain draws on TRBV4-2 and TRBJ2-1, with the D segment identity uncertain. The sequence was obtained from a woman aged 30 to 39 in good health. The CDR3 region reads CASSQVLGSSYNEQFF. The bases read TGTGCCAGCAGCCAAGTTTTAGGTAGCTCCTACAATGAGCAGTTCTTC.